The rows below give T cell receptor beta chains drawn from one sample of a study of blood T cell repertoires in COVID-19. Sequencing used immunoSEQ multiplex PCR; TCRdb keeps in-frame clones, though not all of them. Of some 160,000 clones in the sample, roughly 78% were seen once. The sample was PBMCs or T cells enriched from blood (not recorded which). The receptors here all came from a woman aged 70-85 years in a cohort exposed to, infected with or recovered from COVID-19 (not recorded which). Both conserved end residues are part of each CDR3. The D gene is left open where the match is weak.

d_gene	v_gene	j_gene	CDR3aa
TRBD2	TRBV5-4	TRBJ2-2	CASRRDGLAANTGELFF
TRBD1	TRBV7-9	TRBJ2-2	CASSLRRGPDTGELFF
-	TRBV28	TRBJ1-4	CAIGNEKLFF
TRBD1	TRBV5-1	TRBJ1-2	CASSTSTGDVYGYTF
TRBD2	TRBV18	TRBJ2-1	CASSPGTSGYNEQFF
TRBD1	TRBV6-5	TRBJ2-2	CASSRQGLNTGELFF
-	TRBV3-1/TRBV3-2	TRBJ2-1	CASSQGPSGSYNEQFF
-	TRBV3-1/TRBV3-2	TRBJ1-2	CASGDTGRDYGYTF
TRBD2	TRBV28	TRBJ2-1	CASSRTRRNEQFF
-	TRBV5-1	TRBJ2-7	CASSLEAGSSYEQYF
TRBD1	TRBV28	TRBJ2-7	CASTSDRGGTYEQYF
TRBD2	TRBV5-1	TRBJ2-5	CASSRGLAGGPWGGQETQYF
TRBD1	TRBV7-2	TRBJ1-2	CASSPGTASNYGYTF
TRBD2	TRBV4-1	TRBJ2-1	CASSQAGGTSGPNEQFF
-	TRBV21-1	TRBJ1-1	CASSKEGGSILAEAFF
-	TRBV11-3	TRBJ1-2	CASSLGRPGPGRGYTF
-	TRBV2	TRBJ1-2	CASSASGANYGYTF
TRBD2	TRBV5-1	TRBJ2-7	CASSLGLATHYEQYF
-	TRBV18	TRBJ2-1	CASSPVENEQFF
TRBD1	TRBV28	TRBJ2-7	CASRGQGSPYEQYF
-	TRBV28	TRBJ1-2	CAIRGGVDYGYTF
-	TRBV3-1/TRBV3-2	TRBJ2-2	CASSQMTTGELFF
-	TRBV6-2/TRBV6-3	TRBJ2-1	CASSPGLHRMEQFF
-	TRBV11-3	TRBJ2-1	CASSLIGSGSYNEQFF
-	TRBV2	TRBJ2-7	CASISGGSEQYF
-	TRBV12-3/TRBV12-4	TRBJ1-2	CASSFQGGYGYTF
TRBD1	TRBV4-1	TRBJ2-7	CASSQATGPGEQYF
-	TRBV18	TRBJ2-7	CASSPQGNEQYF
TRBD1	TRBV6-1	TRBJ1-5	CASSERFGTGGSNQPQHF
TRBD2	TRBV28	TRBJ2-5	CASRPPGLAGIQETQYF
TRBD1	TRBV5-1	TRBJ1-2	CASSWGTGNRGYGYTF
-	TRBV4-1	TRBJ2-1	CASRRDESSYNEQFF
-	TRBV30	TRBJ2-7	CAWSALGAGRAYEQYF
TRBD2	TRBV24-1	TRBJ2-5	CATSPSGTSGRGYQETQYF
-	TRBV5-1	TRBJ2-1	CASSSLSVSGEQFF
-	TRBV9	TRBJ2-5	CASSVVGGYQETQYF
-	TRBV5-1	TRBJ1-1	CASSLVYGMNTEAFF